Included here is one T cell receptor (beta chain) sequence, with context. Its antigen is as yet unknown. This sample was included in a study of T cell responses to AZD1222 COVID-19 vaccine. The germline V and J ends were trimmed by 10 bases and 4 bases, with 19 bases remaining between them. This CDR3 contains 14 residues. Germline V gives CDR1 MNHEY, CDR2 SVGAGI. Findings of the study overall: Spike was spanned by vaccine-associated CD4 TCRs, which were dominant at 160-218 and 743-854.

Measured with immunoSEQ multiplex PCR; TCRdb has only the in-frame clones, and not every one. Of some 83,000 clones in the sample, around 89% were seen once. The source was peripheral blood, collected 28 days after the second AZD1222 dose. The clonotype comes from an adult who received the AZD1222 COVID-19 vaccine. The V and J genes are TRBV6-5 and TRBJ1-2; D is uncertain. This CDR3 is CAIQRGRIAYGYTF. The CDR3 DNA follows: TGTGCCATCCAACGGGGAAGAATTGCCTATGGCTACACCTTC.